By frequency, the clone carrying this T cell receptor (beta chain) registers medium-sized (0.01 to 0.1%). The antigen is undetermined. TCRdb re-called the 10x single-cell sequencing reads; every CDR3 protein appears as one record, without DNA. The table for this sample gives over 1,100 distinct CDR3 sequences. The CDR3 runs to 16 residues. Germline V CDR1 and CDR2: LGHNA, YNFKEQ. The data belong to a study of CD8 T cells in cerebrospinal fluid in Alzheimer's disease. General observations from the study: Versus healthy subjects, Alzheimer's patients more often had clones of at least 3%.

The receptor was isolated from a human donor with mild cognitive impairment. The specimen sequenced was cerebrospinal fluid. The rearrangement uses TRBV4-2 and TRBJ2-3; the D gene TCRdb calls, TRBD2, cannot be checked with no DNA. The chain's CDR3 is CASSQEGTSGGDTQYF.